The TCR beta chain under discussion was sequenced for a study of blood T cell repertoires in COVID-19. This table comes from immunoSEQ multiplex PCR, and its TCRdb copy is limited to in-frame clones, with some not included. The sample comprises 50,000 to 85,000 clones, roughly 82% of which are singletons, and more than 6.5% rests with the top ten. The germline V gene encodes CDR1 MGHRA and CDR2 YSYEKL. V trimming: 1 base; J trimming: 2 bases; junction bases outside the gene matches: 4. This CDR3 comprises 16 residues. Input material: peripheral blood. J is TRBJ1-5 and V is TRBV4-1; 8 bases align to TRBD1. The receptor comes from a man in his 60s with acute or convalescent COVID-19. As DNA, the CDR3 is TGCGCCAGCAGCCAAGTACCGACAGGGGGCAATCAGCCCCAGCATTTT. Protein product: CASSQVPTGGNQPQHF.